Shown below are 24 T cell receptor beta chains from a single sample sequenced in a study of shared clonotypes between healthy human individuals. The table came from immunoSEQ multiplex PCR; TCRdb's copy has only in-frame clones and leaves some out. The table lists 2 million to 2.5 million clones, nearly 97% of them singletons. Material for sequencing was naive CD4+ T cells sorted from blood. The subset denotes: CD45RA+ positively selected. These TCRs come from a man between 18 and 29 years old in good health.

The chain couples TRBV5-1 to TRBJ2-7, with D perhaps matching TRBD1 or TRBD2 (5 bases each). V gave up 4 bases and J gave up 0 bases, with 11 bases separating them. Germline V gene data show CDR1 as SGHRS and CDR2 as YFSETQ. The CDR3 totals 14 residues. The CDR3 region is CASSRDGFSYEQYF. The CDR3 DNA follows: TGCGCCAGCAGCCGGGACGGTTTCTCCTACGAGCAGTACTTC.

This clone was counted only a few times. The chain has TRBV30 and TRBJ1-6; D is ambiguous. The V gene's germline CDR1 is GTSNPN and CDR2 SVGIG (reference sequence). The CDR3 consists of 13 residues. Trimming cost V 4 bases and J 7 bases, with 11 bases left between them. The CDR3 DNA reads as TGTGCCTGGAAAGACAAGATGAATTCACCCCTCCACTTT. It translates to CAWKDKMNSPLHF.

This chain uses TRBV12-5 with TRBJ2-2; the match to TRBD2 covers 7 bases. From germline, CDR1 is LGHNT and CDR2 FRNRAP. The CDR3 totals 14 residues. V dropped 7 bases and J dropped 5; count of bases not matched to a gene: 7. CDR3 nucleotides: TGTGCTAGTGCCATCACGGGGGGTACCGGGGAGCTGTTTTTT. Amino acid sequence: CASAITGGTGELFF.

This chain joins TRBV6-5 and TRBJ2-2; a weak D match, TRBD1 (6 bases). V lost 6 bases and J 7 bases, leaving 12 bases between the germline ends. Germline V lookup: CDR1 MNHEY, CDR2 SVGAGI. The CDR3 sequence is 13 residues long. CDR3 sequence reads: CASSQSTGGELFF. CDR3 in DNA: TGTGCCAGCAGCCAATCGACAGGCGGGGAGCTGTTTTTT.

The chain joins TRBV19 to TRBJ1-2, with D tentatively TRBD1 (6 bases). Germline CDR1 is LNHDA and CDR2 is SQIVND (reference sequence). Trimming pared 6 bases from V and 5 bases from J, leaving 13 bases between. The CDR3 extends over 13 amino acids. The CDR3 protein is CASSLTGLYGYTF. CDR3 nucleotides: TGTGCCAGTAGCCTGACAGGATTGTATGGCTACACCTTC. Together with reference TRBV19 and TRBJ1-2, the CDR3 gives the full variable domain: DGGITQSPKYLFRKEGQNVTLSCEQNLNHDAMYWYRQDPGQGLRLIYYSQIVNDFQKGDIAEGYSVSREKKESFPLTVTSAQKNPTAFYLCASSLTGLYGYTFGSGTRLTVV.

CDR3 amino acids: CASSLSGRSTYGYTF. CDR3 nucleotides: TGTGCCAGCAGTTTATCAGGGAGGTCTACCTATGGCTACACCTTC. V gene TRBV27 combines with J gene TRBJ1-2; D is unresolved. The CDR3 sequence is 15 residues long. The ends were cut back, 0 bases at V and 4 bases at J, with 12 bases in the middle. In germline, CDR1 is MNHEY, CDR2 SMNVEV (reference sequence).

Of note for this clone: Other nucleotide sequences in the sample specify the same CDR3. CDR3 nucleotide sequence: TGTGCCAGCAGCTTAGGGGGATCCTATGGCTACACCTTC. This sequence encodes CASSLGGSYGYTF. This sequence joins TRBV7-2 and TRBJ1-2; D remains unclear. Trimming stripped 1 base from V and 4 bases from J, with 7 bases between. Germline V gene data show CDR1 as SGHTA and CDR2 as FQGNSA. This CDR3 has 13 amino acids.

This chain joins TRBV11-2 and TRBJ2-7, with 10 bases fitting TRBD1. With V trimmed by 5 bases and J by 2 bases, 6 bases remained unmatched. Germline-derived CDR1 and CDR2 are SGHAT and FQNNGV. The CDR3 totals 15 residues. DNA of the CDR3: TGTGCCAGCAGCCCGCCGGGACAGGGGACCTACGAGCAGTACTTC. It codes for CASSPPGQGTYEQYF.

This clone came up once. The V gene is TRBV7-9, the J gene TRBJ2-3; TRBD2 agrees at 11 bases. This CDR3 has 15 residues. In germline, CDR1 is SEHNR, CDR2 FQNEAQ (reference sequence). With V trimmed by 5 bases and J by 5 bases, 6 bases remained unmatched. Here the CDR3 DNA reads TGTGCCAGCAGCACTAGCGGGAGTAATAGAGATACGCAGTATTTT. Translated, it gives CASSTSGSNRDTQYF.

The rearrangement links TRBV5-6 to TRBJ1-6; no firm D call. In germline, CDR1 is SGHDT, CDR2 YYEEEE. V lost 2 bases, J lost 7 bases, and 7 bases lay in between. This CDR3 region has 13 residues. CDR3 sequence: CASSFDRNSPLHF. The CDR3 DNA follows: TGTGCCAGCAGCTTCGACCGAAATTCACCCCTCCACTTT.

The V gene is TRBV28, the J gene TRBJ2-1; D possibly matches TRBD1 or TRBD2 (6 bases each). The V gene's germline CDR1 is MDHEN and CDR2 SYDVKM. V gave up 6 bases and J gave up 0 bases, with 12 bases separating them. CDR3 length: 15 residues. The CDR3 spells CASSLGGFSYNEQFF. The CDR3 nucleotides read TGTGCCAGCAGCCTAGGGGGGTTCTCCTACAATGAGCAGTTCTTC.

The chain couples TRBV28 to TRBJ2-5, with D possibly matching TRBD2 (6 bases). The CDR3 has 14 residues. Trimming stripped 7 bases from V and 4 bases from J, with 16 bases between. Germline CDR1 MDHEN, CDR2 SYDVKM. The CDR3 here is CASTKIRRGETQYF. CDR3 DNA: TGTGCCAGCACCAAAATTCGGAGGGGAGAGACCCAGTACTTC.

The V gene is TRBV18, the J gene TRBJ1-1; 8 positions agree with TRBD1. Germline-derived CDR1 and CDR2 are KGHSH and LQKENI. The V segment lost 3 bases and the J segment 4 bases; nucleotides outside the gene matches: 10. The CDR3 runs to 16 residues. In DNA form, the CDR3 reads TGTGCCAGCTCACCCCTGGCAGGACAGGGTTCCACTGAAGCTTTCTTT. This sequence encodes CASSPLAGQGSTEAFF.

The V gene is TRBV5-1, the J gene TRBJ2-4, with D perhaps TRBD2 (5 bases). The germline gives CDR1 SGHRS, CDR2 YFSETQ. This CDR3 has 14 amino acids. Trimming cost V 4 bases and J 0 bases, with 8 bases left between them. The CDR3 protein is CASSGGLAKNIQYF. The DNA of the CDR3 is TGCGCCAGCAGCGGAGGACTAGCCAAAAACATTCAGTACTTC.

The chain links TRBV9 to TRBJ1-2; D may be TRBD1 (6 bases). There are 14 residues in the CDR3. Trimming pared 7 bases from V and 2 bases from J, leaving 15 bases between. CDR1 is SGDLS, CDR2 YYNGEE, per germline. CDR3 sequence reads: CASSPGVQNYGYTF. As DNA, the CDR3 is TGTGCCAGCTCACCAGGGGTCCAGAACTATGGCTACACCTTC.

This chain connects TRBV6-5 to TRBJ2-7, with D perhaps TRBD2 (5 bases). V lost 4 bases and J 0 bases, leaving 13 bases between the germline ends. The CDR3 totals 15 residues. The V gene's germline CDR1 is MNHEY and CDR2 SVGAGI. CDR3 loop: CASSSYTEVSYEQYF. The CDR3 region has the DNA TGTGCCAGCAGTTCCTATACGGAGGTCTCCTACGAGCAGTACTTC.

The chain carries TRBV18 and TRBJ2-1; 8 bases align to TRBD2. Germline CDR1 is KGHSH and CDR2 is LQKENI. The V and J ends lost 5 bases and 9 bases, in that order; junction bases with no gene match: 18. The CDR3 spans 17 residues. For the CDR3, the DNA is TGTGCCAGCTCAGAGGCCTTACGGGGGACTAGGTATTCTGAGCAGTTCTTC. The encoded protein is CASSEALRGTRYSEQFF.

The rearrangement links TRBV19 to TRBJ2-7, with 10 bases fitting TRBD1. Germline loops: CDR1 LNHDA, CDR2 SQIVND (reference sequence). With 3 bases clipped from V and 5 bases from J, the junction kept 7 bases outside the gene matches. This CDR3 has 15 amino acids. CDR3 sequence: CASSMRQGARDEQYF. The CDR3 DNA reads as TGTGCCAGTAGTATGAGACAGGGGGCCCGGGACGAGCAGTACTTC.

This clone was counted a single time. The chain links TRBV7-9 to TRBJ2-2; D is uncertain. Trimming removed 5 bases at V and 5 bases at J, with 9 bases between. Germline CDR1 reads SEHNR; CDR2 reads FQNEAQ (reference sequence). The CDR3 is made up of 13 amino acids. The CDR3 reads CASSPRWTGELFF. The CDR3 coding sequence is TGTGCCAGCAGCCCGAGGTGGACCGGGGAGCTGTTTTTT.

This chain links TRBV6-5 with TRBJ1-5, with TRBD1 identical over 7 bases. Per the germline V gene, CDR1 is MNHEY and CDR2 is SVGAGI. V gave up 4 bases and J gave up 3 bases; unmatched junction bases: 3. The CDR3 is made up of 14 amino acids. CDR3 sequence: CASSSRGANQPQHF. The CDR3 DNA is TGTGCCAGCAGTTCCAGGGGGGCCAATCAGCCCCAGCATTTT.

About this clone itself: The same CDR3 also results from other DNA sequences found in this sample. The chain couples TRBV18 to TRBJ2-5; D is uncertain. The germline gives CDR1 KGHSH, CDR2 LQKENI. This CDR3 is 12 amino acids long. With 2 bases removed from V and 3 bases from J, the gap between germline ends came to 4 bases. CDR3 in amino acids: CASSPGEETQYF. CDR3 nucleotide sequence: TGTGCCAGCTCACCAGGAGAAGAGACCCAGTACTTC.

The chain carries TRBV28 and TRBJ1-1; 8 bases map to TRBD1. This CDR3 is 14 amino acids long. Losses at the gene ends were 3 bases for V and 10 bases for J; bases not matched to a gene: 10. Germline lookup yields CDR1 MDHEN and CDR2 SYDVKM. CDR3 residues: CASSFSSGGGSAFF. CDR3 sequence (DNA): TGTGCCAGCAGTTTTTCTTCAGGGGGCGGCTCAGCTTTCTTT. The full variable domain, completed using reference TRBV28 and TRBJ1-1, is DVKVTQSSRYLVKRTGEKVFLECVQDMDHENMFWYRQDPGLGLRLIYFSYDVKMKEKGDIPEGYSVSREKKERFSLILESASTNQTSMYLCASSFSSGGGSAFFGQGTRLTVV.

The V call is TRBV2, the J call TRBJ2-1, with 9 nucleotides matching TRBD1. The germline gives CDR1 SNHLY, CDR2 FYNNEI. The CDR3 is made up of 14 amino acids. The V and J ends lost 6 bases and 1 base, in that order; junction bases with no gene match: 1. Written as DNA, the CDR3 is TGTGCCAGCAGGGGGACAGGGTCCTACAATGAGCAGTTCTTC. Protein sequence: CASRGTGSYNEQFF. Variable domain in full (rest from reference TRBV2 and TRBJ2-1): EPEVTQTPSHQVTQMGQEVILRCVPISNHLYFYWYRQILGQKVEFLVSFYNNEISEKSEIFDDQFSVERPDGSNFTLKIRSTKLEDSAMYFCASRGTGSYNEQFFGPGTRLTVL.

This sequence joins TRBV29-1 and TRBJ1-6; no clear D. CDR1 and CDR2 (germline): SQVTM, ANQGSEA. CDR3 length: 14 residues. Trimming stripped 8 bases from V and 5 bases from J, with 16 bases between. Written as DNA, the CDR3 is TGCAGCCTGGCTGGCCTAACAAATAATTCACCCCTCCACTTT. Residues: CSLAGLTNNSPLHF.